Listed below are T cell receptor beta chains from one sample, sequenced in a study of cytomegalovirus exposure and HLA in healthy donors. Profiling relied on immunoSEQ multiplex PCR, and the TCRdb table lists in-frame clones only, not all of them. The sample consists of over 95,000 clones, under 80% of them appearing once. What was sequenced was PBMCs. These receptors all stem from a woman aged 40-49 years in good health and CMV-seropositive. The CDR3 runs from the conserved cysteine through the conserved F or W. Fields, in order: V gene, clone size, D gene, CDR3 length, J gene, CDR3 protein, CDR3 DNA. D genes are given only for firm matches. Some rows have no size entry. The others give once, few or many, or a class for an expanded clone.

>TRBV5-6|NA|NA|16|TRBJ1-1
CASSGRQRLMNTEAFF
TGTGCCAGCAGCGGACGACAGAGACTCATGAACACTGAAGCTTTCTTT
>TRBV23-1|few|TRBD1|18|TRBJ1-5
CASSRVPGQGNSNQPQHF
TGCGCCAGCAGTCGCGTCCCGGGACAGGGGAATAGCAATCAGCCCCAGCATTTT
>TRBV5-1|NA|NA|15|TRBJ1-4
CASSPGRGTNEKLFF
TGCGCCAGCAGCCCGGGCCGGGGGACTAATGAAAAACTGTTTTTT
>TRBV7-6|NA|NA|15|TRBJ2-5
CASSLGLAGGETQYF
TGTGCCAGCAGCTTAGGACTCGCCGGGGGAGAGACCCAGTACTTC
>TRBV27|few|NA|15|TRBJ1-1
CASRFWGGARTEAFF
TGTGCCAGCAGGTTCTGGGGGGGGGCGAGGACTGAAGCTTTCTTT
>TRBV4-2|once|TRBD2|17|TRBJ2-2
CASSQEVSGRSTGELFF
TGTGCCAGCAGCCAAGAGGTGAGCGGGAGGAGTACCGGGGAGCTGTTTTTT
>TRBV6-1|NA|NA|13|TRBJ2-1
CASSEGEGDKEFF
TGTGCCAGCAGTGAAGGGGAGGGGGACAAGGAGTTCTTC
>TRBV19|NA|NA|14|TRBJ1-5
CATKGGVGNQPQHF
TGTGCCACCAAGGGGGGGGTCGGCAATCAGCCCCAGCATTTT
>TRBV28|NA|NA|13|TRBJ1-1
CASADIMNTEAFF
TGTGCCAGTGCGGATATTATGAACACTGAAGCTTTCTTT
>TRBV28|NA|NA|15|TRBJ1-2
CASSLGRVWKGGYTF
TGTGCCAGCAGTTTAGGCAGGGTCTGGAAAGGCGGCTACACCTTC
>TRBV12-5|NA|TRBD2|17|TRBJ2-5
CASGLGLLAGTQETQYF
TGTGCTAGTGGTTTGGGCCTACTAGCGGGAACCCAAGAGACCCAGTACTTC
>TRBV9|NA|NA|15|TRBJ1-2
CASSVARMQNYGYTF
TGTGCCAGCAGCGTAGCTCGTATGCAGAACTATGGCTACACCTTC
>TRBV5-6|NA|NA|16|TRBJ2-3
CASSLVRDLGFDTQYF
TGTGCCAGCAGCTTGGTCCGGGACTTGGGTTTCGATACGCAGTATTTT
>TRBV21-1|NA|NA|21|TRBJ2-2
CASSKVGKRDRGHSGTGELFF
TGTGCCAGCAGCAAAGTAGGGAAACGGGACAGGGGGCATTCGGGCACCGGGGAGCTGTTTTTT
>TRBV5-1|NA|NA|14|TRBJ2-1
CASSLVGGINEQFF
TGCGCCAGCAGCTTGGTAGGAGGAATCAATGAGCAGTTCTTC
>TRBV6-5|few|TRBD2|15|TRBJ2-3
CASGSGSLRADTQYF
TGTGCCAGCGGGAGCGGGAGCCTACGTGCAGATACGCAGTATTTT
>TRBV29-1|NA|TRBD1|14|TRBJ2-5
CSVVGGEFSETQYF
TGCAGCGTTGTAGGGGGCGAATTTAGTGAGACCCAGTACTTC
>TRBV18|few|TRBD1|13|TRBJ1-4
CASLGDSNEKLFF
TGTGCCAGCTTGGGGGACAGCAATGAAAAACTGTTTTTT
>TRBV18|once|NA|17|TRBJ1-1
CASSPMTAPGPNTEAFF
TGTGCCAGCTCACCAATGACGGCGCCAGGCCCTAACACTGAAGCTTTCTTT
>TRBV7-3|NA|TRBD2|15|TRBJ2-3
CASSLRAGGPDTQYF
TGTGCCAGCAGCTTAAGGGCGGGGGGGCCAGATACGCAGTATTTT
>TRBV6-6|NA|TRBD1|14|TRBJ2-5
CASSLRDRQETQYF
TGTGCCAGCAGTCTCCGGGACAGGCAAGAGACCCAGTACTTC
>TRBV27|NA|NA|16|TRBJ2-3
CASSPLARGATDTQYF
TGTGCCAGCAGCCCCCTCGCCAGGGGGGCTACAGATACGCAGTATTTT
>TRBV5-1|few|TRBD1|15|TRBJ2-1
CASSRDRGRGNEQFF
TGCGCCAGCAGTCGGGACAGGGGGCGCGGGAATGAGCAGTTCTTC
>TRBV5-1|once|TRBD1|15|TRBJ2-1
CASSISGTAYNEQFF
TGCGCCAGCAGCATATCCGGGACAGCGTACAATGAGCAGTTCTTC
>TRBV7-2|NA|TRBD2|16|TRBJ2-1
CASSLRWASGVDEQFF
TGTGCCAGCAGCTTAAGGTGGGCTAGCGGGGTCGATGAGCAGTTCTTC
>TRBV6-1|few|NA|17|TRBJ2-6
CASSEWAVRSGANVLTF
TGTGCCAGCAGTGAATGGGCAGTCCGCTCTGGGGCCAACGTCCTGACTTTC
>TRBV5-1|NA|NA|17|TRBJ2-2
CASSPVLASQNTGELFF
TGCGCCAGCAGCCCTGTGCTAGCGAGTCAGAACACCGGGGAGCTGTTTTTT
>TRBV29-1|NA|NA|12|TRBJ2-2
CSAHLNTGELFF
TGCAGCGCCCACTTGAACACCGGGGAGCTGTTTTTT
>TRBV6-5|NA|NA|16|TRBJ1-6
CASSYGGTRRRSPLHF
TGTGCCAGCAGTTACGGGGGGACTCGGAGGCGTTCACCCCTCCACTTT
>TRBV9|NA|TRBD2|17|TRBJ2-3
CASSIPRGREATDTQYF
TGTGCCAGCAGCATCCCCCGTGGGCGGGAGGCCACAGATACGCAGTATTTT
>TRBV7-3|NA|TRBD2|16|TRBJ2-1
CASSLSGGSSYNEQFF
TGTGCCAGCAGCTTAAGCGGGGGAAGCTCCTACAATGAGCAGTTCTTC
>TRBV7-9|NA|NA|12|TRBJ1-2
CASAGEGYGYTF
TGTGCCAGCGCAGGGGAGGGGTATGGCTACACCTTC
>TRBV29-1|NA|NA|17|TRBJ1-3
CSVEDREGDLSGNTIYF
TGCAGCGTTGAAGATCGGGAGGGCGATCTCTCTGGAAACACCATATATTTT
>TRBV5-1|few|TRBD2|17|TRBJ2-2
CASSLVGGGANTGELFF
TGCGCCAGCAGCTTGGTTGGGGGAGGGGCCAACACCGGGGAGCTGTTTTTT
>TRBV30|NA|NA|14|TRBJ2-4
CAWSPSTVGLSRYF
TGTGCCTGGAGCCCTTCAACAGTGGGGCTTAGTCGGTACTTC
>TRBV6-1|once|NA|15|TRBJ1-6
CASMVAGGSESPLHF
TGTGCCAGCATGGTCGCCGGGGGATCGGAATCACCCCTCCACTTT
>TRBV6-6|once|NA|15|TRBJ2-6
CASSYIYSGANVLTF
TGTGCCAGCAGTTACATATATTCTGGGGCCAACGTCCTGACTTTC
>TRBV9|NA|NA|15|TRBJ1-1
CASSSTRVPNTEAFF
TGTGCCAGCAGCTCTACTCGAGTGCCGAACACTGAAGCTTTCTTT
>TRBV7-3|NA|NA|13|TRBJ1-1
CASSLRLNTEAFF
TGTGCCAGCAGCTTAAGGCTTAACACTGAAGCTTTCTTT
>TRBV7-3|NA|NA|13|TRBJ1-5
CASSLMADQPQHF
TGTGCCAGCAGCTTAATGGCGGATCAGCCCCAGCATTTT
>TRBV6-5|few|NA|13|TRBJ1-5
CASRLQGGQPQHF
TGTGCCAGCAGATTACAGGGTGGTCAGCCCCAGCATTTT
>TRBV7-3|NA|TRBD2|15|TRBJ2-7
CASSHGGGSSYEQYF
TGTGCCAGCAGCCACGGCGGGGGGAGCTCCTACGAGCAGTACTTC
>TRBV5-4|NA|TRBD2|14|TRBJ2-3
CASSLLLAGEAQYF
TGTGCCAGCAGCTTGTTACTAGCGGGAGAGGCGCAGTATTTT
>TRBV9|few|TRBD1|15|TRBJ2-1
CASSAWDSQSNEQFF
TGTGCCAGCAGCGCATGGGACAGCCAGTCCAATGAGCAGTTCTTC
>TRBV4-3|NA|TRBD1|15|TRBJ1-5
CASSQGQGFGQPQHF
TGCGCCAGCAGCCAGGGACAGGGTTTTGGACAGCCCCAGCATTTT
>TRBV5-5|NA|NA|13|TRBJ1-2
CASSLRQSYGYTF
TGTGCCAGCAGCTTGAGACAGTCCTATGGCTACACCTTC
>TRBV7-6|NA|TRBD1|16|TRBJ2-5
CASSLVRGQGQETQYF
TGTGCCAGCAGCTTAGTTCGAGGACAGGGTCAAGAGACCCAGTACTTC
>TRBV20-1|NA|NA|11|TRBJ2-5
CSARDVETQYF
TGCAGTGCTAGAGACGTGGAGACCCAGTACTTC
>TRBV4-1|few|NA|11|TRBJ1-1
CASSHSTEAFF
TGCGCCAGCAGCCATAGTACTGAAGCTTTCTTT
>TRBV9|NA|TRBD1|14|TRBJ1-4
CASSVSGGNEKLFF
TGTGCCAGCAGCGTATCAGGGGGAAATGAAAAACTGTTTTTT
>TRBV18|NA|TRBD1|14|TRBJ1-3
CASSATGTGNTIYF
TGTGCCAGCTCAGCGACAGGGACCGGAAACACCATATATTTT
>TRBV5-1|NA|NA|17|TRBJ2-3
CASSRQFIQGSTDTQYF
TGCGCCAGCAGCCGTCAATTTATTCAGGGGAGCACAGATACGCAGTATTTT